This T cell receptor beta chain was captured by sequencing in a study of CXCR3-negative and CXCR3-positive naive CD8 T cells. Overall study findings and caveats: Compared with CXCR3-negative naive cells, CXCR3-positive naive cells showed more hydrophobic TRB CDR3s. CXCR3 levels fell partly with cryopreservation; most assays relied on fresh PBMCs.

Within the CD8+ T cell compartment, naive cells were CD45RO-CCR7+CD27+CD95-. The authors made the TRB cDNA libraries by 5' RACE using UMI labels. Reprocessing the 5' RACE reads, TCRdb reports a single entry for every CDR3 protein and omits DNA. The sample holds roughly 8,000 distinct CDR3 sequences. A word on this clonotype: Its antigen remains unidentified.

Material: naive CXCR3- CD8+ T cells from blood. Subset denoted: CD45RO-CCR7+CD27+CD95- naive CD8+ T cells lacking CXCR3 (TNR3-). This TCR derives from a human donor in good health. Some clones in this sample may be carry-over from other donors' samples.

CDR3 loop: CASSAGQYNSPLHF. This rearrangement joins TRBV9 to TRBJ1-6; TCRdb's D gene call, TRBD1, goes unchecked for lack of DNA. The CDR3 covers 14 residues. Per the germline V gene, CDR1 is SGDLS and CDR2 is YYNGEE.